These T cell receptor beta chains were read from a single sample in a study of CD8 T cells in ankylosing spondylitis. Each CDR3 protein gets one entry after TCRdb re-called the 5' RACE reads with MiXCR. The sample includes 40,000 or so distinct CDR3 sequences, roughly 11% seen only once; the top ten take roughly 1.3%. The source material was blood, either unsorted or a sorted T cell fraction (not recorded which). These receptors came from a male donor with ankylosing spondylitis or in good health (not recorded which). Each CDR3 is given with its conserved first and last residue. D genes are given only for firm matches. Clone size is stated in some rows and not others, as once, few, many or a class when expanded.

size,V,D,J,DNA,CDR3
many,TRBV5-1,TRBD2,TRBJ2-4,TGCGCCAGCAGCCTAACTAGCGTAGGAAACATTCAGTACTTC,CASSLTSVGNIQYF
many,TRBV3-1,TRBD1,TRBJ1-6,TGTGCCAGCAGCCCCCCGGACAGGGTGGGCTCACCCCTCCACTTT,CASSPPDRVGSPLHF
many,TRBV20-1,TRBD2,TRBJ2-2,TGCAGTGCCCCTAGCGGGGGTGTAAGCGGGGAGCTGTTTTTT,CSAPSGGVSGELFF
NA,TRBV7-7,NA,TRBJ2-2,TGTGCCAGCATGAGACCGAACACCAGGGAGCTGTTTTTT,CASMRPNTRELFF
many,TRBV29-1,NA,TRBJ1-1,TGCAGCGTCGCCGACAGGAACACTGAAGCTTTCTTT,CSVADRNTEAFF
many,TRBV6-1,TRBD1,TRBJ1-1,TGTGCCAGCAGGGTCACAGGGGTTGGGACTGAAGCTTTCTTT,CASRVTGVGTEAFF
many,TRBV3-1,TRBD1,TRBJ1-1,TGTGCCAGCAGCCAAGCTGGCAGGGGGGCTGAAGCTTTCTTT,CASSQAGRGAEAFF
many,TRBV6-6,TRBD1,TRBJ2-2,TGTGCCAGCAACAGACAGGGTACCGGGGAGCTGTTTTTT,CASNRQGTGELFF
many,TRBV20-1,TRBD2,TRBJ2-1,TGCAGTGCTAGAGACTACTCGAACGGACTAGCATTATCCTACAATGAGCAGTTCTTC,CSARDYSNGLALSYNEQFF
many,TRBV11-2,TRBD2,TRBJ2-2,TGTGCCAGCAGCTCGGGGGGGGGGACTAACGCCGGGGAGCTGTTTTTT,CASSSGGGTNAGELFF
NA,TRBV12-5,NA,TRBJ2-5,TGTGCTAGTGGTTTCGGGACGGTAGAAGAGACCCAGTACTTC,CASGFGTVEETQYF
few,TRBV19,TRBD1,TRBJ1-2,TGTGCCACCCACCCAACCGGACAGGGGGGTGGCTACACCTTC,CATHPTGQGGGYTF
many,TRBV5-1,TRBD2,TRBJ2-3,TGCGCCAGCAGCCCTAGCGGGGGATGGACAGATACGCAGTATTTT,CASSPSGGWTDTQYF
many,TRBV5-1,TRBD1,TRBJ1-3,TGCGCCAGCAGGGACAGGGCTGACACCATATATTTT,CASRDRADTIYF
NA,TRBV18,NA,TRBJ2-7,TGTGCCAGCTCTCCTAGCGACGAGCAGTACTTC,CASSPSDEQYF
many,TRBV5-1,NA,TRBJ2-7,TGCGCCAGCAGCTTAGATGTGGGAACAGTCTACGAGCAGTACTTC,CASSLDVGTVYEQYF
many,TRBV12-3/TRBV12-4,NA,TRBJ2-5,TGTGCCAGCAGGGGCGGTGTGCGCGGTCAAGAGACCCAGTACTTC,CASRGGVRGQETQYF
few,TRBV19,NA,TRBJ2-1,TGTGCCAGTAGCAATACAAGAGGCAATGAGCAGTTCTTC,CASSNTRGNEQFF
many,TRBV5-1,TRBD1,TRBJ1-6,TGCGCCAGCAGCAGGGGACAGGGACAGAATTCACCCCTCCACTTT,CASSRGQGQNSPLHF
many,TRBV7-2,NA,TRBJ1-3,TGTGCCAGCAGCTTAGCAGGGGCGACCGGAAACACCATATATTTT,CASSLAGATGNTIYF
many,TRBV5-1,TRBD1,TRBJ2-5,TGCGCCAGCAGCTCCAACAGGGGCAGGGAGACCCAGTACTTC,CASSSNRGRETQYF
many,TRBV28,NA,TRBJ2-2,TGTGCCAGCAGGCTCACCGGGGAGCTGTTTTTT,CASRLTGELFF
many,TRBV15,NA,TRBJ1-5,TGTGCCACCAGCAGAGTCCGTAGTAATCAGCCCCAGCATTTT,CATSRVRSNQPQHF
many,TRBV12-3/TRBV12-4,NA,TRBJ1-5,TGTGCCAGCAGGTTACAGGGTCAGCCCCAGCATTTT,CASRLQGQPQHF
many,TRBV10-3,TRBD1,TRBJ1-6,TGTGCCATCAGTACGACAGGGACGGGGAATTCACCCCTCCACTTT,CAISTTGTGNSPLHF
many,TRBV20-1,TRBD2,TRBJ2-3,TGCAGTGCTAGAGTGGCTAGCGGGGGGGGGAGCACAGATACGCAGTATTTT,CSARVASGGGSTDTQYF
many,TRBV7-6,NA,TRBJ2-1,TGTGCCAGCAGCTCCCCCGGGCGGAATTCCTACAATGAGCAGTTCTTC,CASSSPGRNSYNEQFF
many,TRBV5-1,NA,TRBJ2-1,TGCGCCAGCAGCTCCGCCGCGAACTCCTACAATGAGCAGTTCTTC,CASSSAANSYNEQFF
many,TRBV5-1,NA,TRBJ1-1,TGCGCCAGCAGCTTGGAGACAAACCGTGAAGCTTTCTTT,CASSLETNREAFF
many,TRBV28,NA,TRBJ2-7,TGTGCCAGCAGTTCCGGAACCTACGAGCAGTACTTC,CASSSGTYEQYF
NA,TRBV5-1,NA,TRBJ2-3,TGCGCCAGCAGCAGGGACGGCGGGGATACGCAGTATTTT,CASSRDGGDTQYF
many,TRBV12-3/TRBV12-4,TRBD1,TRBJ1-5,TGTGCCAGCAGTTTAGGAACAGGGGATACCTATAGCAATCAGCCCCAGCATTTT,CASSLGTGDTYSNQPQHF
few,TRBV2,NA,TRBJ1-5,TGTGCCAGCAGGGCGTCTAGCAATCAGCCCCAGCATTTT,CASRASSNQPQHF
many,TRBV29-1,TRBD1,TRBJ1-2,TGCAGCGTTGGAAGGGGGCGCGGCTACACCTTC,CSVGRGRGYTF
many,TRBV12-3/TRBV12-4,NA,TRBJ1-3,TGTGCCAGCAGTTTGGACCGGTACTCTGGAAACACCATATATTTT,CASSLDRYSGNTIYF